Listed below are T cell receptor beta chains from one sample, sequenced in a study of shared clonotypes between healthy human individuals. TCRdb keeps only in-frame clones here, not all; method: immunoSEQ multiplex PCR. The top ten clones hold 0.14% of a sample with about 2.4 million clones, just over 90% of them seen once. Specimen: naive CD4+ T cells sorted from blood. Receptors were obtained from a man in his late teens or twenties in good health. Both conserved end residues are part of each CDR3. Each record gives: CDR3 protein, CDR3 DNA, V gene, J gene, clone size, D gene. D genes are given only for firm matches. A clone size is listed for some rows: how often the clone was seen (once, few, many), or a class if it is expanded.

CASSFRGGEETQYF	TGTGCCAGTAGTTTCCGGGGAGGGGAAGAGACCCAGTACTTC	TRBV19	TRBJ2-5	NA	TRBD2
CASSLEGTNTGELFF	TGTGCCAGCAGTTTAGAGGGCACGAACACCGGGGAGCTGTTTTTT	TRBV27	TRBJ2-2	once	NA
CASSGRTDRWEQYF	TGTGCCAGCAGTGGTCGGACAGACCGGTGGGAGCAGTACTTC	TRBV6-1	TRBJ2-7	NA	NA
CASLYSGDSPLHF	TGTGCCAGCCTGTACTCGGGGGATTCACCCCTCCACTTT	TRBV6-1	TRBJ1-6	NA	NA
CASSDDSDYGYTF	TGTGCCAGCAGTGACGACAGTGACTATGGCTACACCTTC	TRBV2	TRBJ1-2	NA	NA
CASSQTGVAEAFF	TGTGCCAGCAGCCAAACAGGGGTGGCTGAAGCTTTCTTT	TRBV11-2	TRBJ1-1	NA	TRBD1
CATSRAGGAPNTGELFF	TGTGCCACCAGCAGAGCAGGCGGCGCCCCGAACACCGGGGAGCTGTTTTTT	TRBV15	TRBJ2-2	NA	NA
CASSDRDYGYTF	TGTGCCTCCTCGGACAGGGACTATGGCTACACCTTC	TRBV30	TRBJ1-2	NA	TRBD1
CASSEFGQLNQPQHF	TGTGCCAGCAGTGAATTTGGACAGCTCAATCAGCCCCAGCATTTT	TRBV2	TRBJ1-5	NA	NA
CASSLTWGQETQYF	TGTGCCAGCAGCTTAACCTGGGGTCAAGAGACCCAGTACTTC	TRBV7-2	TRBJ2-5	NA	NA
CASSLGGDRVYEQYF	TGCGCCAGCAGCTTGGGCGGGGACAGGGTATACGAGCAGTACTTC	TRBV5-1	TRBJ2-7	once	TRBD1
CASSEQGNTEAFF	TGTGCCAGCAGTGAACAGGGCAACACTGAAGCTTTCTTT	TRBV6-1	TRBJ1-1	NA	NA
CASSPGGGTDTQYF	TGTGCCAGCTCACCAGGCGGGGGTACAGATACGCAGTATTTT	TRBV18	TRBJ2-3	NA	TRBD2
CASSSSDRRNSPLHF	TGTGCCAGCAGCTCCTCGGACAGGAGAAATTCACCCCTCCACTTT	TRBV7-9	TRBJ1-6	once	TRBD1
CASSTYPATNEKLFF	TGTGCCAGCAGTACTTACCCCGCAACTAATGAAAAACTGTTTTTT	TRBV6-1	TRBJ1-4	NA	NA
CASRRALYEQYF	TGTGCCAGCAGGCGAGCACTCTACGAGCAGTACTTC	TRBV28	TRBJ2-7	NA	NA